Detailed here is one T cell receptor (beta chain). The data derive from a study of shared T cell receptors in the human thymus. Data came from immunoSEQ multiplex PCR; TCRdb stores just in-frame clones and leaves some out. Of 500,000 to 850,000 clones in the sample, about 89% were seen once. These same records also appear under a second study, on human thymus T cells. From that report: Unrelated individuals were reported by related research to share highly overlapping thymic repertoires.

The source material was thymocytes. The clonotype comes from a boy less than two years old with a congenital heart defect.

DNA for the CDR3: TGTGCTAGTGGTTTGGCGGGAGCCTACGAGCAGTACTTC. This codes for CASGLAGAYEQYF. This rearrangement joins TRBV12-5 to TRBJ2-7; possibly TRBD2 for D (6 bases). CDR1 and CDR2 (germline): LGHNT, FRNRAP. The V gene lost 1 base and the J gene lost 2 bases, with 6 bases spanning the gap. The CDR3 runs 13 residues.